Shown below are 13 T cell receptor beta chains from a single sample sequenced in a study of cytotoxic CD8 clonotypes in ibrutinib-treated CLL. Using immunoSEQ multiplex PCR, the repertoire was profiled, and TCRdb retains in-frame clones only, with some absent. This sample has around 250,000 clones, with 60% to 75% found just once. This material consisted of PBMCs, taken after 24 months of ibrutinib treatment. The receptor source for this set is a human donor with chronic lymphocytic leukemia.

This clone was counted a single time. The chain recombines TRBV5-6 with TRBJ2-7, with D perhaps TRBD2 (5 bases). The CDR3 extends over 14 amino acids. V was pared by 4 bases and J by 0 bases, with 11 bases between. CDR1 and CDR2 from the germline V gene are SGHDT and YYEEEE. CDR3 DNA sequence: TGTGCCAGCAGCCGGGGAGAGAGCTCCTACGAGCAGTACTTC. Amino acid sequence: CASSRGESSYEQYF. Filled out from reference TRBV5-6 and TRBJ2-7, the complete variable domain reads DAGVTQSPTHLIKTRGQQVTLRCSPKSGHDTVSWYQQALGQGPQFIFQYYEEEERQRGNFPDRFSGHQFPNYSSELNVNALLLGDSALYLCASSRGESSYEQYFGPGTRLTVT.

The CDR3 spells CASSHILGAREKLFF. The DNA of the CDR3 is TGTGCCAGCAGCCACATCTTAGGTGCTAGAGAAAAACTGTTTTTT. The rearrangement links TRBV14 to TRBJ1-4; D is ambiguous. There are 15 residues in the CDR3. Germline CDR1 reads SGHDN; CDR2 reads FVKESK. V was clipped by 3 bases and J by 8 bases, with 16 bases between them.

CDR3 coding DNA: TGCAGTGCTAGTATCGGTGGCTACACCTTC. Translation: CSASIGGYTF. This chain uses TRBV20-1 with TRBJ1-2; D gene unclear. V shed 3 bases and J shed 7 bases, with 6 bases lying between them. Per germline, CDR1 DFQATT and CDR2 SNEGSKA (reference sequence). The CDR3 consists of 10 residues.

This clone was seen only a few times. V and J are TRBV30 and TRBJ2-2; no clear D gene. This CDR3 spans 11 amino acids. Trimming removed 1 base from V and 6 bases from J, with 3 bases in between. Germline V gene sequence: CDR1 GTSNPN, CDR2 SVGIG (reference sequence). The CDR3 spells CAWSEAGELFF. As DNA, the CDR3 is TGTGCCTGGAGTGAGGCCGGGGAGCTGTTTTTT.

The chain carries TRBV30 and TRBJ2-7; unclear D gene. CDR1 is GTSNPN, CDR2 SVGIG, per germline (reference sequence). The length of the CDR3 is 14 residues. The V end lost 0 bases, the J end lost 3 bases, and 12 bases lay between the germline ends. The CDR3 protein is CAWSVGLRNYEQYF. The CDR3 nucleotides read TGTGCCTGGAGTGTAGGTCTTCGGAACTACGAGCAGTACTTC.

The chain uses TRBV5-1 and TRBJ2-5; D gene ambiguous. Germline V lookup: CDR1 SGHRS, CDR2 YFSETQ. V was pared by 0 bases and J by 2 bases, with 8 bases between. CDR3 length: 14 residues. Here the CDR3 reads CASSLGQKQETQYF. In DNA, the CDR3 is TGCGCCAGCAGCTTGGGTCAGAAGCAAGAGACCCAGTACTTC.

V and J are TRBV30 and TRBJ2-1; D gene uncertain. The CDR3 length is 15 residues. V was clipped by 3 bases and J by 3 bases, with 15 bases between them. Germline V lookup: CDR1 GTSNPN, CDR2 SVGIG (reference sequence). Written as DNA, the CDR3 is TGTGCCTGGAGAGAAGGACGGCTAGTCTACAATGAGCAGTTCTTC. This sequence encodes CAWREGRLVYNEQFF. Combining the CDR3 with reference TRBV30 and TRBJ2-1 gives the whole variable domain SQTIHQWPATLVQPVGSPLSLECTVEGTSNPNLYWYRQAAGRGLQLLFYSVGIGQISSEVPQNLSASRPQDRQFILSSKKLLLSDSGFYLCAWREGRLVYNEQFFGPGTRLTVL.

The CDR3 loop is CASSVEATIPYEQYF. DNA for the CDR3: TGTGCCAGCAGCGTAGAAGCTACAATTCCCTACGAGCAGTACTTC. V is TRBV9 and J is TRBJ2-7; no clear D gene. V dropped 0 bases and J dropped 2 bases, with 12 bases sitting between them. CDR1 SGDLS and CDR2 YYNGEE come from the germline V gene. The CDR3 covers 15 residues.

This chain joins TRBV27 and TRBJ1-2, with D perhaps TRBD1 (6 bases). V was clipped by 6 bases and J by 2 bases, with 16 bases between them. The CDR3 extends over 15 amino acids. The germline V gene encodes CDR1 MNHEY and CDR2 SMNVEV (reference sequence). In nucleotides, the CDR3 is TGTGCCAGCAGAGGCGGACAGTACATAAACTATGGCTACACCTTC. It yields the protein CASRGGQYINYGYTF.

This chain uses TRBV7-3 with TRBJ2-1, with TRBD2 matching 12 bases. The germline CDR1 and CDR2 sequences are SGHTA and FQGTGA. The CDR3 runs to 16 residues. Trimming at V came to 5 bases and at J to 8 bases, leaving 10 bases not matched to a gene. This CDR3 reads CASSPHGLAGFYEQFF. The CDR3 DNA reads as TGTGCCAGCAGCCCTCACGGACTAGCGGGATTCTATGAGCAGTTCTTC. The complete variable domain, with remaining parts taken from reference TRBV7-3 and TRBJ2-1, reads GAGVSQTPSNKVTEKGKYVELRCDPISGHTALYWYRQSLGQGPEFLIYFQGTGAADDSGLPNDRFFAVRPEGSVSTLKIQRTERGDSAVYLCASSPHGLAGFYEQFFGPGTRLTVL.

The chain's CDR3 is CSVIYGSTYEQYF. DNA for the CDR3: TGCAGCGTTATCTACGGGAGTACTTACGAGCAGTACTTC. The gene calls are TRBV29-1 and TRBJ2-7; a possible D gene is TRBD2 (6 bases). The CDR3 sequence is 13 residues long. CDR1 is SQVTM, CDR2 ANQGSEA, per germline. Deletions cut 5 bases from V and 4 bases from J, with 15 bases between.

This CDR3 reads CATVLPVGVSNQPQHF. For the CDR3, the DNA is TGTGCCACCGTATTACCGGTCGGGGTTAGCAATCAGCCCCAGCATTTT. J is TRBJ1-5 and V is TRBV28, with unresolved D. Between the trimmed V and J ends, which lost 10 bases and 0 bases, there was a span of 19 bases. Germline loops: CDR1 MDHEN, CDR2 SYDVKM. This CDR3 contains 16 residues. Based on the CDR3 plus reference TRBV28 and TRBJ1-5, the full variable domain is DVKVTQSSRYLVKRTGEKVFLECVQDMDHENMFWYRQDPGLGLRLIYFSYDVKMKEKGDIPEGYSVSREKKERFSLILESASTNQTSMYLCATVLPVGVSNQPQHFGDGTRLSIL.

This clone occurred a few times. V and J are TRBV29-1 and TRBJ1-4, with a tentative D call TRBD1 (5 bases). The CDR3 spans 13 residues. Trimming took 6 bases from V and 7 from J, leaving 15 bases between them. The V gene's germline CDR1 is SQVTM and CDR2 ANQGSEA. The DNA for the CDR3 is TGCAGCGTGAGGGAAGGGGTAATTGAAAAACTGTTTTTT. It encodes CSVREGVIEKLFF. Combining the CDR3 with reference TRBV29-1 and TRBJ1-4 gives the whole variable domain SAVISQKPSRDICQRGTSLTIQCQVDSQVTMMFWYRQQPGQSLTLIATANQGSEATYESGFVIDKFPISRPNLTFSTLTVSNMSPEDSSIYLCSVREGVIEKLFFGSGTQLSVL.